A selection of T cell receptor beta chains follows, all from one sample in a study of shared clonotypes between healthy human individuals. Profiled with immunoSEQ multiplex PCR; TCRdb holds only in-frame clones, not every one. The sample holds some 2.4 million clones, roughly 93% seen once. The material sequenced was naive CD4+ T cells from PBMCs. These receptors all come from a man younger than 35 in good health. Some clones in this sample may be carry-over from other donors' samples. CDR3s include the opening cysteine and the closing phenylalanine or tryptophan. A D gene is named only where the DNA matches it firmly. The size of a clone is reported for some rows only, either as once, few or many, or as a class for expanded clones.

TRBJ1-1	.	.	TRBV9	15	CASSVFPVYNTEAFF	TGTGCCAGCAGCGTATTTCCAGTTTACAACACTGAAGCTTTCTTT
TRBJ2-4	.	.	TRBV5-1	15	CASSLFGGAKNIQYF	TGCGCCAGCAGCCTCTTTGGGGGGGCCAAAAACATTCAGTACTTC
TRBJ1-4	.	.	TRBV28	18	CASSSRPGTRGVDEKLFF	TGTGCCAGCAGCTCACGACCGGGGACGAGGGGGGTGGATGAAAAACTGTTTTTT
TRBJ2-1	.	.	TRBV9	16	CASSVGSVPSHNEQFF	TGTGCCAGCAGCGTAGGGTCAGTCCCTAGCCACAATGAGCAGTTCTTC
TRBJ1-3	.	.	TRBV6-6	15	CASRSHSGPGNTIYF	TGTGCCAGCAGGAGCCACAGCGGACCTGGAAACACCATATATTTT
TRBJ2-3	once	.	TRBV5-1	13	CASSLGSFDTQYF	TGCGCCAGCAGCTTGGGTTCATTCGATACGCAGTATTTT
TRBJ2-3	.	TRBD2	TRBV7-2	16	CASSLVGLREGDTQYF	TGTGCCAGCAGCTTAGTTGGCCTCCGGGAGGGAGATACGCAGTATTTT
TRBJ2-3	once	.	TRBV19	12	CASSQTTDTQYF	TGTGCCAGTAGTCAGACGACAGATACGCAGTATTTT
TRBJ2-1	.	TRBD2	TRBV28	14	CASSIAGGYNEQFF	TGTGCCAGCAGTATAGCGGGAGGCTACAATGAGCAGTTCTTC
TRBJ1-3	.	.	TRBV4-1	14	CASSQPTGENTIYF	TGCGCCAGCAGCCAGCCGACAGGTGAAAACACCATATATTTT
TRBJ1-1	few	.	TRBV5-5	13	CASSNWGPSEAFF	TGTGCCAGCAGCAATTGGGGACCTTCTGAAGCTTTCTTT
TRBJ2-7	.	.	TRBV5-1	14	CASSLGGNYYEQYF	TGCGCCAGCAGCTTGGGCGGGAATTATTACGAGCAGTACTTC
TRBJ2-1	.	TRBD2	TRBV28	16	CASPSGLAGVYNEQFF	TGTGCCAGCCCTTCTGGACTAGCGGGGGTTTACAATGAGCAGTTCTTC
TRBJ1-2	once	.	TRBV28	16	CASSLGGGLFNYGYTF	TGTGCCAGCAGTTTAGGAGGTGGGCTTTTTAACTATGGCTACACCTTC
TRBJ1-1	.	.	TRBV29-1	10	CSVSDTEAFF	TGCAGCGTTTCCGACACTGAAGCTTTCTTT
TRBJ1-5	once	TRBD1	TRBV19	16	CASSMGQGVFGGPQHF	TGTGCCAGTAGTATGGGACAGGGGGTCTTTGGTGGGCCCCAGCATTTT
TRBJ2-7	once	TRBD2	TRBV7-2	15	CASSLRTSGAYEQYF	TGTGCCAGCAGCTTAAGGACTAGTGGAGCCTACGAGCAGTACTTC
TRBJ2-6	.	.	TRBV11-1	18	CASSGGRKQGSGANVLTF	TGTGCCAGCAGCGGGGGGCGGAAACAGGGTTCTGGGGCCAACGTCCTGACTTTC
TRBJ2-1	.	.	TRBV7-2	13	CASSLTAYNEQFF	TGTGCCAGCAGCTTAACAGCCTACAATGAGCAGTTCTTC
TRBJ1-2	.	.	TRBV7-2	16	CASSLGQIRAEYGYTF	TGTGCCAGCAGCTTAGGGCAGATTCGGGCGGAATATGGCTACACCTTC
TRBJ1-1	.	TRBD1	TRBV4-1	15	CASSPTPRDRAEAFF	TGCGCCAGCAGCCCGACCCCCCGGGACAGGGCTGAAGCTTTCTTT
TRBJ1-1	.	.	TRBV15	13	CATSRVKNTEAFF	TGTGCCACCAGCAGAGTAAAGAACACTGAAGCTTTCTTT
TRBJ2-1	.	TRBD1	TRBV28	15	CASSGQGGSYNEQFF	TGTGCCAGCAGTGGACAGGGCGGCTCCTACAATGAGCAGTTCTTC